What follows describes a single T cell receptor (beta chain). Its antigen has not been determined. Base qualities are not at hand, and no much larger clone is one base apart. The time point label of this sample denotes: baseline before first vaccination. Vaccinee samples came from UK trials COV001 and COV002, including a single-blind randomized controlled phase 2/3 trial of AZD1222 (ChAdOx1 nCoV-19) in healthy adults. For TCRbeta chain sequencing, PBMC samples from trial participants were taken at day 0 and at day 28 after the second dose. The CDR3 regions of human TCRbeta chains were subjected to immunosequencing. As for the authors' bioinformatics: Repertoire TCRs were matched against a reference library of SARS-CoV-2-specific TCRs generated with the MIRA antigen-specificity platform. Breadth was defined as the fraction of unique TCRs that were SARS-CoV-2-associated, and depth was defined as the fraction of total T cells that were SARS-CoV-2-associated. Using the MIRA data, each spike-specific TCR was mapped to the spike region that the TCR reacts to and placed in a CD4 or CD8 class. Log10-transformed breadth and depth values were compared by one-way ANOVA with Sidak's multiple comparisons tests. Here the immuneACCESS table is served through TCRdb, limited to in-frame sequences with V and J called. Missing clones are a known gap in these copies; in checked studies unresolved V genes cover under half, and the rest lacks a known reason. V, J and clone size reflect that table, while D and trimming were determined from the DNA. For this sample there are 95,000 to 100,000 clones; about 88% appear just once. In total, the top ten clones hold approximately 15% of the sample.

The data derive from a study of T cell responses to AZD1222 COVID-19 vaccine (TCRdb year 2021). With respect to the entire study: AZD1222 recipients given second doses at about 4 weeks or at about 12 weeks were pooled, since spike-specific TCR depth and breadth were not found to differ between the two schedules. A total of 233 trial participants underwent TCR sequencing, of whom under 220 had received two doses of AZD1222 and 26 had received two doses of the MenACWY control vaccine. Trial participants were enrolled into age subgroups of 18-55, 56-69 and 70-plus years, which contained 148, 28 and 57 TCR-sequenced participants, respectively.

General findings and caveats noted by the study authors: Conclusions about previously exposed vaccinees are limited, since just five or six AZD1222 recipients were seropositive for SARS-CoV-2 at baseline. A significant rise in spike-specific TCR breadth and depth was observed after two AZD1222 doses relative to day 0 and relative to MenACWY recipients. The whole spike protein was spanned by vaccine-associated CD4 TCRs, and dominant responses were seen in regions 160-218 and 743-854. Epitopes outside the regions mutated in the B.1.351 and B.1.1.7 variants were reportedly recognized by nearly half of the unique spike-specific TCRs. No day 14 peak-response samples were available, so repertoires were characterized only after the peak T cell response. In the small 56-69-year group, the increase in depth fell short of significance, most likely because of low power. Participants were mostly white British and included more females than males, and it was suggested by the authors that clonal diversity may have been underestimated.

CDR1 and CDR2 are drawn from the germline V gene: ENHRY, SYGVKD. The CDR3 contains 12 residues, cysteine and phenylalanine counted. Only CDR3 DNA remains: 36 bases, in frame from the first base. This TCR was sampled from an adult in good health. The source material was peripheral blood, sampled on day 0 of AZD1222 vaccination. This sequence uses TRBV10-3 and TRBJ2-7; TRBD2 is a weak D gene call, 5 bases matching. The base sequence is TGTGTCTCGGGAAGGTTGGTCGACGAGCAGTACTTC. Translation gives CVSGRLVDEQYF.